These 10 T cell receptor beta chains were all obtained from the same sample, sequenced in a study of T cell responses to AZD1222 COVID-19 vaccine. The protocol was immunoSEQ multiplex PCR, while the TCRdb copy is restricted to in-frame clones and leaves out a portion. This table holds about 180,000 clones, approximately 94% found once. Material: peripheral blood, obtained 28 days after the second AZD1222 dose. The receptors shown here come from an adult who received the AZD1222 COVID-19 vaccine.

The chain recombines TRBV11-3 with TRBJ2-1, with D unresolved. Germline V gene sequence: CDR1 SGHNT, CDR2 YENEEA. Trimming removed 3 bases at V and 0 bases at J, with 12 bases between. The CDR3 runs 16 residues. The CDR3 protein is CASSFEAYSSYNEQFF. CDR3 nucleotides: TGTGCCAGCAGCTTCGAAGCTTATAGCTCCTACAATGAGCAGTTCTTC.

V and J are TRBV6-5 and TRBJ1-1; 7 bases fit TRBD1. With 8 bases clipped from V and 1 base from J, the junction kept 10 bases outside the gene matches. This CDR3 comprises 15 residues. Germline V gives CDR1 MNHEY, CDR2 SVGAGI. This CDR3 is CASRDRGSPNTEAFF. As DNA, the CDR3 is TGTGCCAGCCGGGACAGAGGGTCCCCGAACACTGAAGCTTTCTTT.

The chain uses TRBV5-1 and TRBJ2-5, with D perhaps TRBD2 (5 bases). Trimming cost V 0 bases and J 2 bases, with 14 bases left between them. Germline V gives CDR1 SGHRS, CDR2 YFSETQ. The length of the CDR3 is 16 residues. CDR3 amino acids: CASSLGLAVDQETQYF. Here the CDR3 DNA reads TGCGCCAGCAGCTTGGGGCTAGCTGTAGATCAAGAGACCCAGTACTTC.

The J gene is TRBJ2-2, the V gene TRBV3-1 (or the pseudogene TRBV3-2); TRBD2 aligns across 12 bases. The germline V gene encodes CDR1 LGHDT and CDR2 YNNKEL (reference sequence). With 4 bases clipped from V and 5 bases from J, the junction kept 14 bases outside the gene matches. This CDR3 comprises 19 residues. The CDR3 DNA follows: TGTGCCAGCAGCCTAGAACAGGGACAGGGACTAGCGGGTACCGGGGAGCTGTTTTTT. It codes for CASSLEQGQGLAGTGELFF.

This clone has just a few counts. The V call is TRBV7-9, the J call TRBJ1-3, with a tentative D call TRBD1 (5 bases). The V end was cut by 2 bases, the J end by 1 base, with 6 bases between. The germline CDR1 and CDR2 sequences are SEHNR and FQNEAQ (reference sequence). This CDR3 has 14 residues. The CDR3 DNA reads TGTGCCAGCAGCTTACAGGGTTCTGGAAACACCATATATTTT. Translated: CASSLQGSGNTIYF.

The V and J genes are TRBV28 and TRBJ1-1, with 9 bases aligning to TRBD1. With 4 bases clipped from V and 3 bases from J, the junction kept 6 bases outside the gene matches. This CDR3 region has 15 residues. Germline CDR1 MDHEN, CDR2 SYDVKM. CDR3 residues: CASSSGTGLDTEAFF. The CDR3 coding sequence is TGTGCCAGCAGTTCAGGGACAGGGCTGGACACTGAAGCTTTCTTT.

The chain links TRBV5-1 to TRBJ2-3; 14 bases are a match to TRBD2. Trimming removed 1 base from V and 3 bases from J; junction bases left unmatched: 10. CDR3 length: 19 amino acids. Germline loops: CDR1 SGHRS, CDR2 YFSETQ. DNA for the CDR3: TGCGCCAGCAGCTTGTTCTTCATTGGGACTAGCGGGGGAACAGATACGCAGTATTTT. Translation gives CASSLFFIGTSGGTDTQYF.

The chain employs TRBV7-8 and TRBJ2-3; D is undetermined. Germline V lookup: CDR1 SGHVS, CDR2 FQNEAQ. The ends were cut back, 2 bases at V and 0 bases at J, with 12 bases in the middle. This CDR3 region has 16 residues. Written as DNA, the CDR3 is TGTGCCAGCAGCTTACGGTATAGAGGCAGCACAGATACGCAGTATTTT. It codes for CASSLRYRGSTDTQYF.

The chain is built from TRBV28 and TRBJ1-5, with D perhaps TRBD1 (6 bases). The germline CDR1 and CDR2 sequences are MDHEN and SYDVKM. The CDR3 totals 16 residues. Trimming pared 4 bases from V and 0 bases from J, leaving 13 bases between. The CDR3 here is CASSSKDRYSNQPQHF. The CDR3 nucleotides read TGTGCCAGCAGTTCAAAGGACAGATATAGCAATCAGCCCCAGCATTTT.

The chain joins TRBV28 to TRBJ2-5; tentatively, D is TRBD1 (5 bases). Between the trimmed V and J ends, which lost 6 bases and 2 bases, there was a span of 16 bases. This CDR3 region has 15 residues. Germline-derived CDR1 and CDR2 are MDHEN and SYDVKM. This chain's CDR3 is CASSPHEAGQETQYF. The CDR3, as DNA: TGTGCCAGCAGCCCTCACGAGGCAGGGCAAGAGACCCAGTACTTC.